The 32 T cell receptor beta chains in this list originate from one sample, sequenced in a study of memory CD4+ T cells and cytomegalovirus serostatus. TCRdb keeps only in-frame clones here, not all; method: immunoSEQ multiplex PCR. The sample includes 50,000 to 70,000 clones, less than 80% seen only once; the top ten take more than 0.75%. Single viable CD3+CD4+CD8-CD45RO+ cells were sorted as the memory CD4+ T cells. The source material was memory CD4+ T cells from blood. The receptors were sampled from an adult in good health and CMV-seronegative.

This chain connects TRBV30 to TRBJ2-7; 9 bases are shared with TRBD1. From germline, CDR1 is GTSNPN and CDR2 SVGIG (reference sequence). This CDR3 is built from 15 residues. The V and J ends lost 0 bases and 2 bases, in that order; junction bases with no gene match: 5. CDR3 nucleotide sequence: TGTGCCTGGAGTGTAGGGACAGGGATCCCCTACGAGCAGTACTTC. It translates to CAWSVGTGIPYEQYF.

This chain joins TRBV19 and TRBJ1-5, with D possibly being TRBD1 (6 bases). CDR1 is LNHDA, CDR2 SQIVND, per germline (reference sequence). V lost 8 bases, J lost 7 bases, and 21 bases lay in between. The CDR3 loop spans 15 amino acids. CDR3 region: CASPMDTGSSQPQHF. CDR3 in DNA: TGTGCCAGTCCGATGGATACAGGGTCTTCCCAGCCCCAGCATTTT.

This chain connects TRBV5-6 to TRBJ1-1; D may be TRBD1 (6 bases). This CDR3 has 14 residues. Germline CDR1 is SGHDT and CDR2 is YYEEEE. Trimming shortened V by 3 bases and J by 2 bases, and 11 bases separated the two germline ends. The CDR3 coding sequence is TGTGCCAGCAGCTCGTACAGGGCTAACACTGAAGCTTTCTTT. Amino acids: CASSSYRANTEAFF.

The gene calls are TRBV30 and TRBJ1-4; D not resolved. The ends were cut back, 5 bases at V and 5 bases at J, with 9 bases in the middle. Germline CDR1 reads GTSNPN; CDR2 reads SVGIG (reference sequence). The CDR3 runs to 12 residues. The CDR3 protein is CAWGRRNEKLFF. CDR3 sequence (DNA): TGTGCCTGGGGCAGGAGGAATGAAAAACTGTTTTTT.

By proportion, this clone is medium-sized. CDR3 loop: CASSIQQGNQPQHF. In DNA, the CDR3 is TGTGCCAGTAGTATTCAGCAGGGCAATCAGCCCCAGCATTTT. The genes are TRBV19 and TRBJ1-5; no firm D call. Trimming shortened V by 3 bases and J by 2 bases, and 8 bases separated the two germline ends. The CDR3 runs 14 residues. Looked up from germline, CDR1 is LNHDA and CDR2 is SQIVND (reference sequence). The complete variable domain, with remaining parts taken from reference TRBV19 and TRBJ1-5, reads DGGITQSPKYLFRKEGQNVTLSCEQNLNHDAMYWYRQDPGQGLRLIYYSQIVNDFQKGDIAEGYSVSREKKESFPLTVTSAQKNPTAFYLCASSIQQGNQPQHFGDGTRLSIL.

The V gene is TRBV9, the J gene TRBJ2-6; 7 bases line up with TRBD1. CDR1 is SGDLS and CDR2 is YYNGEE in the germline V gene. The CDR3 has 16 residues. Losses at the gene ends were 4 bases for V and 2 bases for J; bases not matched to a gene: 6. DNA for the CDR3: TGTGCCAGCAGCCCCTGGACAGGAGCTGGGGCCAACGTCCTGACTTTC. This translates into CASSPWTGAGANVLTF.

The J gene is TRBJ2-1, the V gene TRBV5-4; tentative D call: TRBD2 (5 bases). The CDR3 is 13 amino acids. V lost 4 bases and J 7 bases, leaving 12 bases between the germline ends. From germline, CDR1 is SGHNT and CDR2 YYREEE (reference sequence). CDR3 sequence (DNA): TGTGCCAGCAGCATACTAGACCGGAATGAGCAGTTCTTC. Its protein is CASSILDRNEQFF.

The V call is TRBV5-1, the J call TRBJ2-2; the match to TRBD1 covers 8 bases. V was clipped by 7 bases and J by 2 bases; unmatched bases: 7. Germline CDR1 and CDR2: SGHRS and YFSETQ. The CDR3 runs 15 residues. Here the CDR3 DNA reads TGCGCCAGCGGGTCAGGACAGGGCAACACCGGGGAGCTGTTTTTT. Translation gives CASGSGQGNTGELFF.

V and J are TRBV5-4 and TRBJ2-7; TRBD1 aligns across 9 bases. The ends lost 4 bases at V and 4 bases at J; junction bases unmatched: 6. Germline V gives CDR1 SGHNT, CDR2 YYREEE (reference sequence). The CDR3 runs 14 residues. The CDR3 loop is CASSRDRASYEQYF. The DNA of the CDR3 is TGTGCCAGCAGCCGGGACAGGGCTAGTTACGAGCAGTACTTC.

The chain couples TRBV6-5 to TRBJ1-2; no reliable D call. This CDR3 comprises 13 residues. Germline V lookup: CDR1 MNHEY, CDR2 SVGAGI. Trimming pared 0 bases from V and 4 bases from J, leaving 6 bases between. CDR3 sequence (DNA): TGTGCCAGCAGTTACTCGAAGGGCTATGGCTACACCTTC. Protein product: CASSYSKGYGYTF.

This sequence joins TRBV27 and TRBJ2-7, with 8 nucleotides matching TRBD2. CDR1 and CDR2 from the germline V gene are MNHEY and SMNVEV (reference sequence). With 10 bases clipped from V and 2 bases from J, the junction kept 10 bases outside the gene matches. The CDR3 extends over 14 amino acids. CDR3 residues: CATRGGTFTYEQYF. The CDR3 nucleotides are TGTGCCACCCGGGGGGGAACTTTTACCTACGAGCAGTACTTC.

The CDR3 sequence: CASIRRAGTNQPQHF. DNA of the CDR3: TGTGCCAGTATCAGGCGGGCGGGGACTAATCAGCCCCAGCATTTT. The gene calls are TRBV19 and TRBJ1-5, with D possibly being TRBD1 (5 bases). The CDR3 spans 15 residues. The germline CDR1 and CDR2 sequences are LNHDA and SQIVND (reference sequence). Trimming stripped 7 bases from V and 4 bases from J, with 17 bases between.

The V and J genes are TRBV6-1 and TRBJ2-2; D gene ambiguous. The CDR3 extends over 15 amino acids. Trimming took off 6 bases at V and 0 bases at J, with 11 bases between the two ends. Germline CDR1 and CDR2: MNHNS and SASEGT. The CDR3 coding sequence is TGTGCCAGCAGCCTACAGAGCGCGAACACCGGGGAGCTGTTTTTT. Its protein product is CASSLQSANTGELFF.

This sequence joins TRBV18 and TRBJ1-2; D remains ambiguous. This CDR3 comprises 12 residues. Trimming shortened V by 2 bases and J by 5 bases, and 6 bases separated the two germline ends. CDR1 and CDR2 from the germline V gene are KGHSH and LQKENI. The CDR3 protein is CASSPGPYGYTF. The CDR3 DNA follows: TGTGCCAGCTCACCAGGCCCGTATGGCTACACCTTC.

This clone was observed once. The chain uses TRBV11-2 and TRBJ2-2; 10 bases are shared with TRBD1. Per the germline V gene, CDR1 is SGHAT and CDR2 is FQNNGV. The CDR3 extends over 14 amino acids. V shed 5 bases and J 7 bases; nucleotides not matched to a gene: 4. The CDR3 reads CASSPDRGGGELFF. As DNA, the CDR3 is TGTGCCAGCAGCCCGGACAGGGGGGGCGGGGAGCTGTTTTTT. Full variable domain (outside the CDR3, taken from reference TRBV11-2 and TRBJ2-2): EAGVAQSPRYKIIEKRQSVAFWCNPISGHATLYWYQQILGQGPKLLIQFQNNGVVDDSQLPKDRFSAERLKGVDSTLKIQPAKLEDSAVYLCASSPDRGGGELFFGEGSRLTVL.

J is TRBJ1-1 and V is TRBV19; the D gene is possibly TRBD1 (6 bases). CDR3 length: 17 residues. In germline, CDR1 is LNHDA, CDR2 SQIVND (reference sequence). V lost 4 bases to trimming and J lost 0 bases, with 18 bases between them. Here the CDR3 DNA reads TGTGCCAGTAGTAAGCCCCAGGGGAGAGGGGTGAACACTGAAGCTTTCTTT. It specifies CASSKPQGRGVNTEAFF.

The chain carries TRBV7-9 and TRBJ2-2; 11 bases are shared with TRBD1. The CDR3 extends over 14 amino acids. V was clipped by 3 bases and J by 6 bases; unmatched bases: 0. Germline lookup yields CDR1 SEHNR and CDR2 FQNEAQ (reference sequence). The CDR3 is CASSLGQGAGELFF. The CDR3 DNA is TGTGCCAGCAGCTTGGGACAGGGGGCCGGGGAGCTGTTTTTT. The full variable domain, in which reference TRBV7-9 and TRBJ2-2 provide the parts outside the CDR3, is DTGVSQNPRHKITKRGQNVTFRCDPISEHNRLYWYRQTLGQGPEFLTYFQNEAQLEKSRLLSDRFSAERPKGSFSTLEIQRTEQGDSAMYLCASSLGQGAGELFFGEGSRLTVL.

V gene TRBV28 combines with J gene TRBJ2-7; 8 nucleotides match TRBD1. The CDR3 covers 15 residues. Unmatched junction bases numbered 8, after V lost 7 bases and J lost 0 bases. Germline V gene sequence: CDR1 MDHEN, CDR2 SYDVKM. The CDR3 region has the DNA TGTGCCAGCATCCCAGGGGGCAGGGTCTCCTACGAGCAGTACTTC. Translation: CASIPGGRVSYEQYF. Looking up the rest from reference TRBV28 and TRBJ2-7 gives the full variable domain: DVKVTQSSRYLVKRTGEKVFLECVQDMDHENMFWYRQDPGLGLRLIYFSYDVKMKEKGDIPEGYSVSREKKERFSLILESASTNQTSMYLCASIPGGRVSYEQYFGPGTRLTVT.

As to this clone: The sample contains more than one DNA sequence encoding this CDR3. The gene calls are TRBV11-2 and TRBJ2-7; 11 bases agree with TRBD1. Germline CDR1 reads SGHAT; CDR2 reads FQNNGV. CDR3 length: 15 residues. With 0 bases clipped from V and 4 bases from J, the junction kept 2 bases outside the gene matches. This CDR3 is CASSLDRDRGYEQYF. In nucleotides, the CDR3 is TGTGCCAGCAGCTTAGACAGGGACAGGGGGTACGAGCAGTACTTC.

The chain links TRBV5-1 to TRBJ1-1; no reliable D call. The CDR3 extends over 14 amino acids. Trimming took off 2 bases at V and 4 bases at J, with 12 bases between the two ends. The germline CDR1 and CDR2 sequences are SGHRS and YFSETQ. The CDR3 protein is CASSFASVRTEAFF. CDR3 coding DNA: TGCGCCAGCAGCTTTGCGAGCGTTCGCACTGAAGCTTTCTTT. The full variable domain, its missing parts supplied by reference TRBV5-1 and TRBJ1-1, is KAGVTQTPRYLIKTRGQQVTLSCSPISGHRSVSWYQQTPGQGLQFLFEYFSETQRNKGNFPGRFSGRQFSNSRSEMNVSTLELGDSALYLCASSFASVRTEAFFGQGTRLTVV.

This sequence joins TRBV6-5 and TRBJ2-7; D possibly corresponds to TRBD2 (5 bases). The CDR3 totals 13 residues. V was trimmed by 6 bases and J by 7 bases, leaving 16 bases between them. Per germline, CDR1 MNHEY and CDR2 SVGAGI. CDR3 bases: TGTGCCAGCAGCAGCCTCGAACCGGGGGAGCAGTACTTC. Translating gives CASSSLEPGEQYF.

The chain uses TRBV7-8 and TRBJ1-2; D is perhaps TRBD1 (5 bases). The V end lost 5 bases, the J end lost 3 bases, and 22 bases lay between the germline ends. The CDR3 runs 17 residues. CDR1 and CDR2 from the germline V gene are SGHVS and FQNEAQ. CDR3 bases: TGTGCCAGCAGCCCCCGGTTACCGGGAGGGGTAGACTATGGCTACACCTTC. It specifies CASSPRLPGGVDYGYTF.

The CDR3 nucleotides are TGCAGCGTTGAAGACCCGAAGGGGAAATCCTATGGCTACACCTTC. Its protein product is CSVEDPKGKSYGYTF. V usage is TRBV29-1 and J usage is TRBJ1-2, with D maybe TRBD1 (5 bases). The CDR3 is 15 amino acids. Germline-derived CDR1 and CDR2 are SQVTM and ANQGSEA. V gave up 0 bases and J gave up 4 bases, with 15 bases separating them.

The CDR3 loop reads CASSLSGGRVEQYF. The CDR3 DNA reads TGTGCCAGCAGCTTAAGCGGGGGGCGGGTCGAGCAGTACTTC. V is TRBV5-4 and J is TRBJ2-7; TRBD2 matches 9 bases. Germline loops: CDR1 SGHNT, CDR2 YYREEE (reference sequence). The J segment lost 6 bases and the V segment lost 2 bases, leaving 6 bases of the junction unmatched. The CDR3 has 14 residues.

This chain uses TRBV2 with TRBJ1-2, with D possibly matching TRBD1 (6 bases). This CDR3 contains 14 residues. V lost 6 bases, J lost 0 bases, and 11 bases lay in between. Germline V CDR1 and CDR2: SNHLY, FYNNEI. CDR3 bases: TGTGCCAGCAGCGGGACAAGTCCTAACTATGGCTACACCTTC. It translates to CASSGTSPNYGYTF. Full variable domain (missing parts from reference TRBV2 and TRBJ1-2): EPEVTQTPSHQVTQMGQEVILRCVPISNHLYFYWYRQILGQKVEFLVSFYNNEISEKSEIFDDQFSVERPDGSNFTLKIRSTKLEDSAMYFCASSGTSPNYGYTFGSGTRLTVV.

The rearrangement uses TRBV5-1 and TRBJ2-1, with 10 bases aligning to TRBD1. V dropped 0 bases and J dropped 6; count of bases not matched to a gene: 3. CDR3 length: 15 amino acids. CDR1 SGHRS and CDR2 YFSETQ come from the germline V gene. In DNA form, the CDR3 reads TGCGCCAGCAGCTTGGTCGGACAGGGGGTCAATGAGCAGTTCTTC. Protein product: CASSLVGQGVNEQFF.

The chain uses TRBV6-5 and TRBJ2-7, with unresolved D. CDR3 size: 11 residues. Trimming cost V 2 bases and J 6 bases, with 5 bases left between them. The germline V gene has CDR1 MNHEY and CDR2 SVGAGI. The CDR3 sequence is CASSYRFEQYF. CDR3 sequence (DNA): TGTGCCAGCAGTTACCGCTTCGAGCAGTACTTC.

This chain uses TRBV6-1 with TRBJ1-1; the D is unclear. Per germline, CDR1 MNHNS and CDR2 SASEGT. V lost 7 bases to trimming and J lost 1 base, with 13 bases between them. The CDR3 extends over 14 amino acids. In DNA, the CDR3 is TGTGCCAGCACCAGAGACACCCGGAACACTGAAGCTTTCTTT. As protein: CASTRDTRNTEAFF.

This chain connects TRBV5-1 to TRBJ1-2; D is uncertain. CDR1 SGHRS and CDR2 YFSETQ come from the germline V gene. The CDR3 has 12 amino acids. The germline V and J ends were trimmed by 0 bases and 4 bases, with 4 bases remaining between them. The CDR3 nucleotides read TGCGCCAGCAGCTTGGAAGGCTATGGCTACACCTTC. Its protein is CASSLEGYGYTF.

This sequence joins TRBV7-2 and TRBJ1-5; D unclear. Per germline, CDR1 SGHTA and CDR2 FQGNSA. V was clipped by 2 bases and J by 0 bases, with 5 bases between them. The CDR3 covers 14 residues. CDR3 sequence: CASSLRHSNQPQHF. DNA for the CDR3: TGTGCCAGCAGCTTAAGGCATAGCAATCAGCCCCAGCATTTT.

V and J are TRBV6-7 and TRBJ2-7, with 8 bases matching TRBD2. TRBV6-7 is noted as an ORF with a role that remains uncertain. This CDR3 region has 23 residues. J lost 2 bases, V lost 0 bases, and 27 bases had no gene match. The CDR3 is CASSYSFRLAERGIYIPTYEQYF. The CDR3 DNA follows: TGTGCCAGCAGTTACTCGTTCCGGCTGGCTGAGCGGGGGATCTATATCCCCACCTACGAGCAGTACTTC.

The gene calls are TRBV6-1 and TRBJ2-2; the D is unclear. Trimming took off 2 bases at V and 1 base at J, with 8 bases between the two ends. Germline V gene sequence: CDR1 MNHNS, CDR2 SASEGT. This CDR3 comprises 15 residues. This chain's CDR3 is CASSERSMNTGELFF. CDR3 DNA: TGTGCCAGCAGTGAACGCTCCATGAACACCGGGGAGCTGTTTTTT.